A single sample is the source of the 15 T cell receptor beta chains below, sequenced in a study of OX40 agonist ivuxolimab in advanced cancers. The library was obtained by the immunoSEQ multiplex PCR assay. Entries here come from immuneACCESS through TCRdb and include only in-frame sequences with V and J called. Some clones fail to appear in such tables; in the studies checked, an unresolved V gene covers under half of the shortfall, and the cause of the remainder is unknown. Across this sample there are around 150,000 clones, with 90% seen only once. In total, the top ten clones hold approximately 1% of the sample. The source was CD4+ or CD8+ T cells sorted from blood, collected in a trial of the OX40 agonist ivuxolimab. These receptors were collected from an adult with an advanced solid tumor such as melanoma, head and neck, liver or kidney cancer.

The chain links TRBV9 to TRBJ2-7, with a tentative D call TRBD1 (5 bases). The CDR3 loop spans 13 amino acids. Trimming took off 1 base at V and 7 bases at J, with 12 bases between the two ends. CDR1 is SGDLS and CDR2 is YYNGEE in the germline V gene. The CDR3 DNA sequence: TGTGCCAGCAGCGTACTAGGACACGGGGAGCAGTACTTC. Its protein is CASSVLGHGEQYF.

The chain uses TRBV10-1 and TRBJ2-2, with D unresolved. The CDR3 consists of 13 residues. V gave up 6 bases and J gave up 1 base, with 6 bases separating them. CDR1 is WNHNN, CDR2 SYGVQD, per germline (reference sequence). In DNA, the CDR3 is TGCGCCAGCAGAGACCTGAACACCGGGGAGCTGTTTTTT. Amino acids: CASRDLNTGELFF.

V usage is TRBV27 and J usage is TRBJ2-7, with TRBD2 matching 7 bases. V lost 2 bases to trimming and J lost 0 bases; unmatched junction nucleotides: 4. The CDR3 has 15 residues. Germline values: CDR1 MNHEY, CDR2 SMNVEV (reference sequence). The CDR3 DNA is TGTGCCAGCAGTTTAGGCGGGGGAAGCTCCTACGAGCAGTACTTC. As protein: CASSLGGGSSYEQYF.

The chain is built from TRBV30 and TRBJ2-5; TRBD1 agrees at 10 bases. From germline, CDR1 is GTSNPN and CDR2 SVGIG (reference sequence). The ends lost 6 bases at V and 2 bases at J; junction bases unmatched: 9. CDR3 length equals 15 residues. CDR3 sequence reads: CACSPGTGVQETQYF. CDR3 bases: TGTGCCTGTTCCCCCGGGACAGGGGTACAAGAGACCCAGTACTTC.

This chain connects TRBV5-1 to TRBJ1-2; tentative D call: TRBD1 (5 bases). Trimming shortened V by 2 bases and J by 0 bases, and 14 bases separated the two germline ends. The CDR3 is 16 amino acids. Germline V CDR1 and CDR2: SGHRS, YFSETQ. The CDR3 here is CASSFGDSRPNYGYTF. CDR3 nucleotides: TGCGCCAGCAGCTTTGGAGACAGTCGTCCTAACTATGGCTACACCTTC.

The rearrangement joins TRBV6-5 to TRBJ2-7; D not certain. Trimming took 7 bases from V and 2 from J, leaving 9 bases between them. The germline V gene encodes CDR1 MNHEY and CDR2 SVGAGI. This CDR3 comprises 12 residues. CDR3 amino acids: CASTGPTYEQYF. CDR3 nucleotides: TGTGCCAGCACCGGGCCGACCTACGAGCAGTACTTC.

In nucleotides, the CDR3 is TGTGCCATCATGACTAGCGGGAGGTACAATGAGCAGTTCTTC. Amino acids: CAIMTSGRYNEQFF. The rearrangement uses TRBV10-3 and TRBJ2-1, with TRBD2 matching 13 bases. The CDR3 spans 14 residues. Per the germline V gene, CDR1 is ENHRY and CDR2 is SYGVKD. Trimming cost V 7 bases and J 4 bases; bases outside gene matches: 1.

This clone is a singleton in its sample. This chain links TRBV19 with TRBJ2-5; D remains ambiguous. Germline CDR1 and CDR2: LNHDA and SQIVND (reference sequence). The CDR3 is made up of 15 amino acids. Trimming pared 3 bases from V and 0 bases from J, leaving 11 bases between. DNA for the CDR3: TGTGCCAGTAGTATTCTTTCGGCAGACCAAGAGACCCAGTACTTC. It is translated as CASSILSADQETQYF.

The chain is built from TRBV19 and TRBJ1-1; the D is unclear. V lost 5 bases, J lost 1 base, and 11 bases lay in between. Per the germline V gene, CDR1 is LNHDA and CDR2 is SQIVND (reference sequence). This CDR3 contains 14 residues. The CDR3: CASSQRGTNTEAFF. The CDR3, as DNA: TGTGCCAGTAGTCAACGGGGTACGAACACTGAAGCTTTCTTT.

V gene TRBV19 combines with J gene TRBJ2-1; 8 nucleotides line up with TRBD2. The CDR3 runs to 19 residues. Trimming removed 3 bases from V and 7 bases from J; junction bases left unmatched: 20. The germline gives CDR1 LNHDA, CDR2 SQIVND (reference sequence). CDR3 amino acids: CASSIRSARSGRGWNEQFF. The CDR3 nucleotides read TGTGCCAGTAGTATTAGGTCGGCGCGAAGCGGGAGAGGGTGGAATGAGCAGTTCTTC.

The chain carries TRBV5-1 and TRBJ2-3, with TRBD2 matching over 7 bases. The CDR3 runs to 17 residues. CDR1 SGHRS and CDR2 YFSETQ come from the germline V gene. After removal of 0 bases from V and 0 bases from J, the junction contained 7 bases not matched to a gene. This chain's CDR3 is CASSLVMIGGSTDTQYF. Written as DNA, the CDR3 is TGCGCCAGCAGCTTGGTTATGATCGGGGGGAGCACAGATACGCAGTATTTT.

This clone was seen just once. The rearrangement uses TRBV10-1 and TRBJ2-1; TRBD2 matches at 8 bases. Germline loops: CDR1 WNHNN, CDR2 SYGVQD (reference sequence). The CDR3 runs 15 residues. V trimming: 0 bases; J trimming: 9 bases; junction bases outside the gene matches: 7. CDR3 protein: CASSESTGGKGEQFF. The CDR3 region has the DNA TGCGCCAGCAGTGAGTCTACGGGAGGGAAGGGTGAGCAGTTCTTC.

This clone has more than one count but fewer than ten. The rearrangement uses TRBV19 and TRBJ2-1; 9 bases line up with TRBD2. V shed 4 bases, J shed 5 bases, and the junction held 6 bases outside the gene matches. There are 15 residues in the CDR3. CDR1 is LNHDA, CDR2 SQIVND, per germline (reference sequence). For the CDR3, the DNA is TGTGCCAGTAGTACGGTGACTAGCGGTAACAATGAGCAGTTCTTC. Amino acid sequence: CASSTVTSGNNEQFF.

The chain uses TRBV9 and TRBJ2-5; 11 bases fit TRBD2. V gave up 3 bases and J gave up 1 base; unmatched junction bases: 8. The CDR3 runs to 17 residues. The germline V gene encodes CDR1 SGDLS and CDR2 YYNGEE. The CDR3 here is CASSEASGRPPQETQYF. The CDR3 coding sequence is TGTGCCAGCAGCGAAGCTAGCGGGAGGCCCCCCCAAGAGACCCAGTACTTC. The full variable domain, in which reference TRBV9 and TRBJ2-5 provide the parts outside the CDR3, is DSGVTQTPKHLITATGQRVTLRCSPRSGDLSVYWYQQSLDQGLQFLIQYYNGEERAKGNILERFSAQQFPDLHSELNLSSLELGDSALYFCASSEASGRPPQETQYFGPGTRLLVL.

This chain connects TRBV27 to TRBJ2-7, with D perhaps given as TRBD1 or TRBD2 (5 bases each). Per germline, CDR1 MNHEY and CDR2 SMNVEV (reference sequence). V dropped 5 bases and J dropped 0 bases, with 20 bases sitting between them. The CDR3 totals 17 residues. CDR3 nucleotide sequence: TGTGCCAGCAGTACCAAGGGGCTAGCTCTAAGCTCCTACGAGCAGTACTTC. Translation gives CASSTKGLALSSYEQYF.